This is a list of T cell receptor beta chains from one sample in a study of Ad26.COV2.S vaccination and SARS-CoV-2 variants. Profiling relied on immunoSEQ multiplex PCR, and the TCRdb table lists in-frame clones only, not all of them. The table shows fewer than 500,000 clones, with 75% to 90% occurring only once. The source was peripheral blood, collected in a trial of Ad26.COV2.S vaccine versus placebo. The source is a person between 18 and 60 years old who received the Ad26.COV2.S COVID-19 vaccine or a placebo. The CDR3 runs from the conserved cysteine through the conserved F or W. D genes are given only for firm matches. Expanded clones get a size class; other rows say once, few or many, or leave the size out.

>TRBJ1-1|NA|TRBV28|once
CASRPSIGTPVGDTEAFF
TGTGCCAGCAGACCCTCTATCGGGACTCCGGTAGGGGACACTGAAGCTTTCTTT
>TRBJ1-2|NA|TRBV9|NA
CASSQGDSSYGYTF
TGTGCCAGCAGCCAGGGAGACAGCTCCTATGGCTACACCTTC
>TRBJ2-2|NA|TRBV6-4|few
CASSDSLETGELFF
TGTGCCAGCAGTGACTCTTTGGAGACCGGGGAGCTGTTTTTT
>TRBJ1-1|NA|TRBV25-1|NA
CASSPTGTNTEAFF
TGTGCCAGCAGTCCGACAGGAACGAACACTGAAGCTTTCTTT
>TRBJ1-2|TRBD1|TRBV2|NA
CASSRQGVLYGYTF
TGTGCCAGCAGTAGACAGGGAGTACTCTATGGCTACACCTTC
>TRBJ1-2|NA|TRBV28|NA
CATSIQDFGYTF
TGTGCCACCAGCATACAGGACTTCGGCTACACCTTC
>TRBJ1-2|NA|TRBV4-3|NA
CASSQEGGRGSYGYTF
TGCGCCAGCAGCCAAGAGGGGGGCCGGGGCAGCTATGGCTACACCTTC
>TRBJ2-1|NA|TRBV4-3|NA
CASSQDGGSYNEQFF
TGCGCCAGCAGCCAAGATGGTGGGTCCTACAATGAGCAGTTCTTC
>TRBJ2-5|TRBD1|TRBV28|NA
CASSAQTGEYF
TGTGCCAGCAGTGCCCAGACAGGGGAGTACTTC
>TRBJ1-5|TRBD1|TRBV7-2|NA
CASSLTYYRGNQPQHF
TGTGCCAGCAGCTTAACTTATTACAGGGGAAATCAGCCCCAGCATTTT
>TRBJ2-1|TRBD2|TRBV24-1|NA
CATSVLRVGSGRATYNEQFF
TGTGCCACCAGTGTTTTGAGGGTGGGGTCCGGGAGGGCCACCTACAATGAGCAGTTCTTC
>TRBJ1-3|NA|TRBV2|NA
CASSRELSNTIYF
TGTGCCAGCAGTAGGGAGCTTTCAAACACCATATATTTT
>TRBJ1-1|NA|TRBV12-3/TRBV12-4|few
CASSLRQTEAFF
TGTGCCAGCAGTTTAAGACAGACTGAAGCTTTCTTT
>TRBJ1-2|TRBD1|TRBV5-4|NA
CASSPPGQDLNYGYTF
TGTGCCAGCAGCCCTCCGGGACAGGACCTAAACTATGGCTACACCTTC
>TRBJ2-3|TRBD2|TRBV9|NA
CASTPLGGRSDTQYF
TGTGCCAGCACCCCCCTCGGCGGGAGGTCAGATACGCAGTATTTT
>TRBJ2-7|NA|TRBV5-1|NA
CASSLVARESYEQYF
TGCGCCAGCAGCTTGGTGGCCAGGGAGTCCTACGAGCAGTACTTC
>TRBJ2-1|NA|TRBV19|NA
CASSMRLNNEQFF
TGTGCCAGTAGTATGAGGCTAAACAATGAGCAGTTCTTC
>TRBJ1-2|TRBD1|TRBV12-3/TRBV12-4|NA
CASSPGTGGLSF
TGTGCCAGCAGTCCCGGGACAGGGGGCCTCTCCTTC
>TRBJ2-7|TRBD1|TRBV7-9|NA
CASSSRDRGAYEQYF
TGTGCCAGCAGCTCCAGGGACAGGGGAGCCTACGAGCAGTACTTC
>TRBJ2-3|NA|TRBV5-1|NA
CASNRGESTDTQYF
TGCGCCAGCAACCGGGGAGAAAGCACAGATACGCAGTATTTT
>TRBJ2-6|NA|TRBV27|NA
CASSLQGLSGANVLTF
TGTGCCAGCAGTTTACAGGGTTTGTCTGGGGCCAACGTCCTGACTTTC
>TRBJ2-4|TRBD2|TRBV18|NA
CASSQFSGTSVPKNIQYF
TGTGCCAGCTCACAATTCTCCGGGACTAGTGTCCCCAAAAACATTCAGTACTTC
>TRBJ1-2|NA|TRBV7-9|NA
CASSFGVNYGYTF
TGTGCCAGCAGCTTTGGGGTCAACTATGGCTACACCTTC
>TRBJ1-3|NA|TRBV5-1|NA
CASSADSSGNTIYF
TGCGCCAGCAGCGCGGACAGCTCTGGAAACACCATATATTTT
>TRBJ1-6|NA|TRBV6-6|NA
CASSRGENSPLHF
TGTGCCAGCAGTAGGGGGGAGAATTCACCCCTCCACTTT
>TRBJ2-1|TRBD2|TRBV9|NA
CASSKGAGGPLGEQFF
TGTGCCAGCAGCAAAGGAGCGGGAGGACCCTTGGGTGAGCAGTTCTTC
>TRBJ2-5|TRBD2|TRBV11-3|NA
CASSSRVSGNSETQYF
TGTGCCAGCAGCTCTCGGGTTAGCGGGAACTCAGAGACCCAGTACTTC
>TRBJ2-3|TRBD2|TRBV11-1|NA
CASTTLAGVTTQYF
TGTGCCAGCACCACTCTGGCGGGAGTAACTACGCAGTATTTT
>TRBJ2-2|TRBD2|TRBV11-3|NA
CASSPPPGLAIWNTGELFF
TGTGCCAGCAGCCCTCCGCCGGGACTAGCAATTTGGAACACCGGGGAGCTGTTTTTT
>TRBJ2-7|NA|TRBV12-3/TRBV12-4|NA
CASSVSYEQYF
TGTGCCAGCAGCGTATCCTACGAGCAGTACTTC
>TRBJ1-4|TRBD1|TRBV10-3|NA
CAISHDRGRGEKLFF
TGTGCCATCAGCCACGACAGGGGCAGGGGTGAAAAACTGTTTTTT
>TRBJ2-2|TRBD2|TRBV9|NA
CARLAGGNTGELFF
TGTGCTCGACTAGCGGGGGGAAACACCGGGGAGCTGTTTTTT
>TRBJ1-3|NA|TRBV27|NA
CASRPDSGNTIYF
TGTGCCAGCAGACCCGACTCTGGAAACACCATATATTTT
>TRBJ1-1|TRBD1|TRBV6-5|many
CASSWSRGPVGTEAFF
TGTGCCAGCAGTTGGTCCAGGGGGCCAGTCGGCACTGAAGCTTTCTTT
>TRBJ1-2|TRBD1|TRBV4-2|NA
CASSPRTGSTYGYTF
TGTGCCAGCAGCCCCCGGACAGGGTCTACTTATGGCTACACCTTC
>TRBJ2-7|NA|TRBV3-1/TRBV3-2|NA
CASSQVRGRGAEFMHEQYF
TGTGCCAGCAGCCAAGTAAGAGGCAGGGGCGCGGAGTTTATGCACGAGCAGTACTTC
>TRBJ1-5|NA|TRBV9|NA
CASSGTTRNQPQHF
TGTGCCAGCAGCGGAACCACAAGAAATCAGCCCCAGCATTTT
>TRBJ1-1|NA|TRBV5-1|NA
CASSLDQGNTEAFF
TGCGCCAGCAGCTTGGACCAGGGGAACACTGAAGCTTTCTTT
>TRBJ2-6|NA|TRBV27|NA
CASRPSGANVLTF
TGTGCCAGCAGGCCGTCTGGGGCCAACGTCCTGACTTTC
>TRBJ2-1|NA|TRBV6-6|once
CASTFRPSPYNEQFF
TGTGCCAGCACCTTTCGTCCCTCCCCTTACAATGAGCAGTTCTTC
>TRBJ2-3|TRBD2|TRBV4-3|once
CASSLRGLGDTQYF
TGCGCCAGCAGCCTCCGGGGACTAGGAGATACGCAGTATTTT
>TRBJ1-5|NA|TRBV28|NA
CASSSTVPDQPQHF
TGTGCCAGCAGTTCGACAGTTCCAGATCAGCCCCAGCATTTT
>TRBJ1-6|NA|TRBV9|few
CASSVKAGDSPLHF
TGTGCCAGCAGCGTAAAGGCCGGGGATTCACCCCTCCACTTT
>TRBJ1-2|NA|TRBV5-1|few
CASSLGGVTIRSLYGYTF
TGCGCCAGCAGCTTGGGCGGGGTGACAATTAGATCACTATATGGCTACACCTTC
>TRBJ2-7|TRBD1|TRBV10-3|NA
CAISVDRGRYEQYF
TGTGCCATCAGTGTCGACAGGGGCCGCTACGAGCAGTACTTC
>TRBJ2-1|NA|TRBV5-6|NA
CASSFQIGGSYNEQFF
TGTGCCAGCAGCTTTCAGATCGGGGGTTCCTACAATGAGCAGTTCTTC
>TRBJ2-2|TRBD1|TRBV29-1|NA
CSPIKAGQGHSNTGELFF
TGCAGCCCCATAAAAGCGGGACAGGGACACTCGAACACCGGGGAGCTGTTTTTT
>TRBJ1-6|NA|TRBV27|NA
CASSRDLLNSPLHF
TGTGCCAGCAGCAGGGATCTGTTAAATTCACCCCTCCACTTT
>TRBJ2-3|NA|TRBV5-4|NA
CASSLAGTQYF
TGTGCCAGCAGCTTGGCGGGAACGCAGTATTTT
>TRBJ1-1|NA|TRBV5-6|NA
CASSLRMRFSGIEAFF
TGTGCCAGCAGCTTACGTATGCGGTTTTCAGGTATCGAAGCTTTCTTT
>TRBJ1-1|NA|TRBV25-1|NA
CASSRMGYTEAFF
TGTGCCAGCAGTCGAATGGGTTACACTGAAGCTTTCTTT
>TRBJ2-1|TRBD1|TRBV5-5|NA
CASSFLGRGRNEQFF
TGTGCCAGCAGCTTCCTGGGCAGGGGGCGCAATGAGCAGTTCTTC